These 20 T cell receptor beta chains were all obtained from the same sample, sequenced in a study of technical replicates of blood from a handful of donors (dated 2017 in TCRdb). Library construction relied on the immunoSEQ multiplex PCR assay. Not all clones reach the TCRdb copy of this immuneACCESS table, which keeps in-frame sequences only. Checked studies attribute under half of the gap to unresolved V genes and leave the rest unexplained. The sample table contains around 50,000 clones; only one count was recorded for 92% of them. Around 3.9% of the sample is taken by the ten largest. The specimen was PBMCs. The receptors come from a human donor in good health. Some clones in this sample may be carry-over from other donors' samples.

The chain combines TRBV2 with TRBJ2-3; 13 bases map to TRBD2. CDR3 length: 15 amino acids. Unmatched junction bases numbered 5, after V lost 5 bases and J lost 6 bases. The germline gives CDR1 SNHLY, CDR2 FYNNEI. The DNA for the CDR3 is TGTGCCAGCAGTTTACTAGCGGGAGGGCGTGATACGCAGTATTTT. Its translation: CASSLLAGGRDTQYF.

The genes are TRBV7-9 and TRBJ2-4; 10 nucleotides line up with TRBD1. The germline gives CDR1 SEHNR, CDR2 FQNEAQ (reference sequence). V was pared by 5 bases and J by 0 bases, with 4 bases of the junction left unmatched. This CDR3 has 16 residues. CDR3 in amino acids: CASSLGQGLAKNIQYF. CDR3 DNA sequence: TGTGCCAGCAGCCTGGGACAGGGGCTAGCCAAAAACATTCAGTACTTC.

The chain couples TRBV19 to TRBJ2-7; 7 bases match TRBD1. V lost 10 bases, J lost 2 bases, and 8 bases stayed unmatched. The V gene's germline CDR1 is LNHDA and CDR2 SQIVND (reference sequence). The CDR3 is 13 amino acids. The CDR3 region is CATTGTEPYEQYF. The CDR3 DNA reads TGTGCCACAACCGGGACAGAACCCTACGAGCAGTACTTC.

V is TRBV7-6 and J is TRBJ2-5; tentatively, D is TRBD1 (6 bases). CDR3 size: 17 residues. Germline-derived CDR1 and CDR2 are SGHVS and FNYEAQ. Trimming shortened V by 5 bases and J by 5 bases, and 24 bases separated the two germline ends. The CDR3 reads CASSAIPFMGAGETQYF. Written as DNA, the CDR3 is TGTGCCAGCAGCGCTATTCCCTTTATGGGGGCCGGGGAGACCCAGTACTTC.

V gene TRBV5-1 combines with J gene TRBJ2-1, with D possibly being TRBD1 (6 bases). The CDR3 is 13 residues long. Trimming took 8 bases from V and 4 from J, leaving 13 bases between them. The germline V gene encodes CDR1 SGHRS and CDR2 YFSETQ. DNA for the CDR3: TGCGCCAGTCAGCCACAGGGATACAATGAGCAGTTCTTC. Translated: CASQPQGYNEQFF.

This clone was seen once. The chain employs TRBV6-6 and TRBJ2-7; TRBD2 is a possible D gene (7 bases). The CDR3 has 15 residues. Between the trimmed V and J ends, which lost 8 bases and 2 bases, there was a span of 19 bases. From germline, CDR1 is MNHNY and CDR2 SVGAGI (reference sequence). The CDR3 nucleotides read TGTGCCAGCGGGCAAGGGGCGGGGGCTGCCTACGAGCAGTACTTC. This sequence encodes CASGQGAGAAYEQYF.

This sequence joins TRBV18 and TRBJ2-2; 9 bases are shared with TRBD1. Germline loops: CDR1 KGHSH, CDR2 LQKENI. With 3 bases clipped from V and 2 bases from J, the junction kept 1 base outside the gene matches. The CDR3 covers 15 residues. CDR3 sequence: CASSPGQGNTGELFF. The CDR3 bases are TGTGCCAGCTCACCGGGACAGGGTAACACCGGGGAGCTGTTTTTT. Using reference TRBV18 and TRBJ2-2 for the parts outside the CDR3, the full variable domain is NAGVMQNPRHLVRRRGQEARLRCSPMKGHSHVYWYRQLPEEGLKFMVYLQKENIIDESGMPKERFSAEFPKEGPSILRIQQVVRGDSAAYFCASSPGQGNTGELFFGEGSRLTVL.

This clone was observed a handful of times. The chain is built from TRBV6-1 and TRBJ2-3; 7 nucleotides line up with TRBD1. Trimming took 8 bases from V and 1 from J; bases not matched to a gene: 6. This CDR3 contains 14 residues. The germline V gene has CDR1 MNHNS and CDR2 SASEGT. CDR3 DNA: TGTGCCAGCGGCGAGGGGGCCGGCACAGATACGCAGTATTTT. It codes for CASGEGAGTDTQYF.

This sequence joins TRBV4-2 and TRBJ2-3; 11 nucleotides line up with TRBD2. This CDR3 comprises 16 residues. Germline V gene data show CDR1 as LGHNA and CDR2 as YNFKEQ. The V and J ends lost 1 base and 2 bases, in that order; junction bases with no gene match: 2. The CDR3 region has the DNA TGTGCCAGCAGCCAAGCTAGCGGGGGGCCCACAGATACGCAGTATTTT. The encoded protein is CASSQASGGPTDTQYF.

This chain joins TRBV6-5 and TRBJ2-2; 7 bases align to TRBD2. The CDR3 is made up of 15 amino acids. Germline V lookup: CDR1 MNHEY, CDR2 SVGAGI. V shed 6 bases, J shed 1 base, and the junction held 5 bases outside the gene matches. Written as DNA, the CDR3 is TGTGCCAGCAGGCCTAGCGGTCGGAACACCGGGGAGCTGTTTTTT. Residues: CASRPSGRNTGELFF.

The CDR3 coding sequence is TGTGCCAGCAGCTTGGCTAGCGGGGGGGTGAACACCGGGGAGCTGTTTTTT. Its translation is CASSLASGGVNTGELFF. The chain employs TRBV7-9 and TRBJ2-2; the match to TRBD2 covers 12 bases. Germline values: CDR1 SEHNR, CDR2 FQNEAQ (reference sequence). This CDR3 is 17 amino acids long. V lost 3 bases to trimming and J lost 1 base; unmatched junction nucleotides: 3.

The chain couples TRBV7-8 to TRBJ1-4; D gene ambiguous. Germline V gene data show CDR1 as SGHVS and CDR2 as FQNEAQ. There are 14 residues in the CDR3. Trimming left V 2 bases short and J 8 bases short, with 12 bases between. The CDR3 DNA follows: TGTGCCAGCAGCTTATTGCGAAGCGGGGAAAAACTGTTTTTT. Translated, it gives CASSLLRSGEKLFF.

This clone was observed once. The chain has TRBV20-1 and TRBJ2-3; no clear D gene. The germline gives CDR1 DFQATT, CDR2 SNEGSKA (reference sequence). The germline V and J ends were trimmed by 5 bases and 11 bases, with 8 bases remaining between them. The CDR3 covers 9 residues. CDR3 loop: CSAGPRQYF. DNA of the CDR3: TGCAGTGCTGGCCCACGGCAGTATTTT.

The chain has TRBV19 and TRBJ2-3; D perhaps matches TRBD2 (5 bases). Per the germline V gene, CDR1 is LNHDA and CDR2 is SQIVND (reference sequence). V dropped 6 bases and J dropped 7 bases, with 14 bases sitting between them. This CDR3 has 13 amino acids. CDR3 bases: TGTGCCAGTAGAACCAGCGGAGCTAATACGCAGTATTTT. Translating it yields CASRTSGANTQYF.

This clone was observed once. This CDR3 reads CAAREGGPEAFF. CDR3 in DNA: TGTGCCGCGAGGGAGGGTGGGCCTGAAGCTTTCTTT. The V and J genes are TRBV30 and TRBJ1-1; D is ambiguous. Per the germline V gene, CDR1 is GTSNPN and CDR2 is SVGIG (reference sequence). The CDR3 has 12 amino acids. Trimming cost V 8 bases and J 6 bases, with 16 bases left between them.

The CDR3: CSERSDTGELFF. DNA of the CDR3: TGCAGCGAGAGAAGTGACACCGGGGAGCTGTTTTTT. This chain joins TRBV29-1 and TRBJ2-2; D is undetermined. Germline CDR1 reads SQVTM; CDR2 reads ANQGSEA. The V end lost 7 bases, the J end lost 3 bases, and 9 bases lay between the germline ends. This CDR3 region has 12 residues.

Only a few counts were recorded for this clone. The V and J genes are TRBV14 and TRBJ1-4, with D uncertain. CDR1 and CDR2 from the germline V gene are SGHDN and FVKESK. The germline V and J ends were trimmed by 1 base and 3 bases, with 9 bases remaining between them. The CDR3 covers 15 residues. The CDR3 is CASSQVFGSNEKLFF. CDR3 coding DNA: TGTGCCAGCAGCCAAGTATTCGGTTCTAATGAAAAACTGTTTTTT.

This clone appeared a few times. The V gene is TRBV7-6, the J gene TRBJ2-7; no definite D call. V dropped 2 bases and J dropped 5 bases, with 13 bases sitting between them. Looked up from germline, CDR1 is SGHVS and CDR2 is FNYEAQ. The CDR3 is made up of 14 amino acids. The CDR3 DNA reads as TGTGCCAGCAGCTTAAACCCAACGGGTGACGAGCAGTACTTC. Translation gives CASSLNPTGDEQYF.

This clone occurred once. This chain joins TRBV5-6 and TRBJ2-1; no clear D gene. V gave up 3 bases and J gave up 9 bases, with 7 bases separating them. This CDR3 is 11 amino acids long. Germline CDR1 reads SGHDT; CDR2 reads YYEEEE. CDR3 sequence: CASSSFSEQFF. CDR3 sequence (DNA): TGTGCCAGCAGCTCTTTTAGTGAGCAGTTCTTC.

The chain is built from TRBV5-1 and TRBJ2-2; D uncertain. V was clipped by 0 bases and J by 3 bases, with 6 bases between them. Germline lookup yields CDR1 SGHRS and CDR2 YFSETQ. This CDR3 comprises 14 residues. In DNA form, the CDR3 reads TGCGCCAGCAGCTTGGGCCAGTACACCGGGGAGCTGTTTTTT. Amino acids: CASSLGQYTGELFF.